A single sample is the source of the 14 T cell receptor beta chains below, sequenced in a study of T cell changes during pregnancy in multiple sclerosis. Clones were read by immunoSEQ multiplex PCR, and TCRdb kept only the in-frame ones, dropping some. The table lists about 40,000 clones, around nine tenths of them singletons. The sample was CD8+ T cells from peripheral blood mononuclear cells, taken before pregnancy. These TCRs come from a female donor with multiple sclerosis, enrolled in a pregnancy study.

V gene TRBV6-5 combines with J gene TRBJ1-5; tentative D call: TRBD1 (6 bases). The V and J ends lost 6 bases and 2 bases respectively, with 14 bases between them. CDR3 length: 15 residues. CDR1 and CDR2 from the germline V gene are MNHEY and SVGAGI. Written as DNA, the CDR3 is TGTGCCAGCAGCCCTACCCCAGGGGGCAATCAGCCCCAGCATTTT. Residues: CASSPTPGGNQPQHF.

V gene TRBV18 combines with J gene TRBJ1-1, with D uncertain. CDR3 length: 12 amino acids. Germline assignment: CDR1 KGHSH and CDR2 LQKENI. Trimming pared 3 bases from V and 3 bases from J, leaving 5 bases between. This CDR3 reads CASSPTDTEAFF. Here the CDR3 DNA reads TGTGCCAGCTCACCTACGGACACTGAAGCTTTCTTT.

For the CDR3, the DNA is TGTGCCAGCTCACCACGGGGGGTGACTAGCGGGAGCTCCTACAATGAGCAGTTCTTC. Translation gives CASSPRGVTSGSSYNEQFF. This rearrangement joins TRBV18 to TRBJ2-1, with 12 positions matching TRBD2. This CDR3 has 19 amino acids. Trimming took 1 base from V and 0 from J; bases not matched to a gene: 7. CDR1 is KGHSH, CDR2 LQKENI, per germline.

This chain uses TRBV27 with TRBJ2-7, with D possibly being TRBD1 (6 bases). The V gene's germline CDR1 is MNHEY and CDR2 SMNVEV (reference sequence). Trimming removed 0 bases from V and 2 bases from J, with 11 bases in between. This CDR3 has 15 residues. The CDR3 spells CASSLSWTATYEQYF. CDR3 nucleotides: TGTGCCAGCAGTTTATCGTGGACAGCGACCTACGAGCAGTACTTC.

This rearrangement joins TRBV21-1 to TRBJ1-5; the D call of TRBD1 is as the table states it, not checked on the DNA. TRBV21-1 is termed a pseudogene. The CDR3 consists of 16 residues. The CDR3 loop reads CASSKGDRGDNQPQHF. For the CDR3, the DNA is TGTGCCAGCAGCAAAGGGGACAGGGGGGACAATCAGCCCCAGCATTTT.

V and J are TRBV28 and TRBJ1-1; D unclear. Germline V gene data show CDR1 as MDHEN and CDR2 as SYDVKM. The CDR3 runs 12 residues. V lost 7 bases and J lost 4, with 10 bases in between. Here the CDR3 DNA reads TGTGCCAGCAAGAGGGCGGGCACTGAAGCTTTCTTT. Protein product: CASKRAGTEAFF.

Concerning this clone: Other DNA sequences of this sample code for an identical CDR3. The chain recombines TRBV7-9 with TRBJ1-5, with D perhaps TRBD1 (5 bases). CDR1 is SEHNR, CDR2 FQNEAQ, per germline (reference sequence). The CDR3 has 15 residues. V was shortened by 4 bases and J by 2 bases, with 12 bases between the two germline ends. The CDR3: CASSSTGGGNQPQHF. CDR3 nucleotides: TGTGCCAGCAGCTCAACCGGAGGGGGCAATCAGCCCCAGCATTTT.

V and J are TRBV5-4 and TRBJ2-3; TRBD1 is a possible D gene (6 bases). The V end was cut by 3 bases, the J end by 1 base, with 18 bases between. The CDR3 contains 17 residues. From germline, CDR1 is SGHNT and CDR2 YYREEE (reference sequence). The CDR3 region has the DNA TGTGCCAGCAGCTCCCTCCAGGGGCCGCGGGGCACAGATACGCAGTATTTT. Translating it yields CASSSLQGPRGTDTQYF.

J is TRBJ2-7 and V is TRBV27; the D is unclear. CDR1 MNHEY and CDR2 SMNVEV come from the germline V gene (reference sequence). V was pared by 0 bases and J by 3 bases, with 12 bases between. The CDR3 loop spans 15 amino acids. CDR3 nucleotides: TGTGCCAGCAGTTTATCGGGCCCCTCCAGCTACGAGCAGTACTTC. The encoded protein is CASSLSGPSSYEQYF.

The chain links TRBV2 to TRBJ2-2; TRBD1 agrees at 7 bases. The junction had 8 bases not matched to a gene; V was cut back by 4 bases and J by 6 bases. The CDR3 has 15 amino acids. The germline V gene encodes CDR1 SNHLY and CDR2 FYNNEI. The CDR3 here is CASSGRDRAAGELFF. The CDR3 bases are TGTGCCAGCAGTGGCCGGGACAGAGCCGCCGGGGAGCTGTTTTTT.

The rearrangement uses TRBV2 and TRBJ1-2; TRBD1 might be the D (5 bases). V was clipped by 8 bases and J by 6 bases, with 13 bases between them. Germline V gene sequence: CDR1 SNHLY, CDR2 FYNNEI. The CDR3 has 12 amino acids. The CDR3 here is CASFVRVDGYTF. The CDR3 bases are TGTGCCAGCTTTGTCAGGGTAGATGGCTACACCTTC.

This rearrangement joins TRBV28 to TRBJ2-3; 8 bases agree with TRBD1. The CDR3 extends over 14 amino acids. In germline, CDR1 is MDHEN, CDR2 SYDVKM. Trimming took 4 bases from V and 8 from J; bases not matched to a gene: 8. CDR3 sequence: CASSYGTGAGTQYF. CDR3 sequence (DNA): TGTGCCAGCAGTTACGGGACAGGCGCTGGTACGCAGTATTTT.

V usage is TRBV28 and J usage is TRBJ2-3; possible D gene TRBD1, 6 bases. The CDR3 is 14 residues long. Germline V gene data show CDR1 as MDHEN and CDR2 as SYDVKM. V dropped 6 bases and J dropped 0 bases, with 10 bases sitting between them. CDR3 nucleotides: TGTGCCAGCAGCAGGACAGTTAGCACAGATACGCAGTATTTT. Its translation: CASSRTVSTDTQYF.

This chain connects TRBV28 to TRBJ2-6; D gene uncertain. The CDR3 totals 14 residues. CDR1 MDHEN and CDR2 SYDVKM come from the germline V gene. V lost 8 bases and J 0 bases, leaving 8 bases between the germline ends. The chain's CDR3 is CASDRSSGANVLTF. In DNA, the CDR3 is TGTGCCAGCGATCGGTCCTCTGGGGCCAACGTCCTGACTTTC.